These 8 T cell receptor beta chains share one sample of origin, sequenced in a study of T-cell reconstitution after alpha-beta-depleted transplantation in children. For TCRbeta, the library was prepared with unique molecular identifiers. One entry per CDR3 protein, called by TCRdb with MiXCR from the PCR reads. The sample holds 500,000 to 600,000 distinct CDR3 sequences, 32% seen once. Sample: PBMCs from the stem cell graft donor, taken from the stem cell graft. The receptors originated from a human donor who donated a stem cell graft to a child with aplastic anemia.

This clonotype was observed a handful of times. The rearrangement joins TRBV18 to TRBJ2-1, with TRBD2 identical over 9 bases. The CDR3 totals 15 residues. V was pared by 6 bases and J by 7 bases, with 10 bases of the junction left unmatched. Looked up from germline, CDR1 is KGHSH and CDR2 is LQKENI. In nucleotides, the CDR3 is TGTGCCAGCTCCCCTCGTGGCGGGAGGGATAATGAGCAGTTCTTC. Translation gives CASSPRGGRDNEQFF.

The J gene is TRBJ2-3, the V gene TRBV11-3, with D unresolved. Trimming shortened V by 3 bases and J by 4 bases, and 11 bases separated the two germline ends. The CDR3 is made up of 14 amino acids. CDR1 and CDR2 from the germline V gene are SGHNT and YENEEA. CDR3 sequence: CASSFIVRPDTQYF. CDR3 coding DNA: TGTGCCAGCAGCTTCATAGTTCGTCCAGATACGCAGTATTTT.

The table lists this clonotype with a few counts. V is TRBV28 and J is TRBJ2-3; D gene uncertain. Germline CDR1 MDHEN, CDR2 SYDVKM. V was pared by 6 bases and J by 1 base, with 14 bases between. This CDR3 is 15 amino acids long. CDR3 bases: TGTGCCAGCAGCGGCGGTGCCAGACGCACAGATACGCAGTATTTT. Amino acids: CASSGGARRTDTQYF. The full variable domain, completed using reference TRBV28 and TRBJ2-3, is DVKVTQSSRYLVKRTGEKVFLECVQDMDHENMFWYRQDPGLGLRLIYFSYDVKMKEKGDIPEGYSVSREKKERFSLILESASTNQTSMYLCASSGGARRTDTQYFGPGTRLTVL.

This chain links TRBV5-5 with TRBJ2-5; 12 positions agree with TRBD2. The ends lost 0 bases at V and 3 bases at J; junction bases unmatched: 6. The CDR3 contains 17 residues. Germline values: CDR1 SGHKS, CDR2 YYEKEE (reference sequence). The CDR3 bases are TGTGCCAGCAGCTTGGACCTAGCGGGAGGGGAGAAAGAGACCCAGTACTTC. Translating gives CASSLDLAGGEKETQYF.

This rearrangement joins TRBV7-2 to TRBJ2-7, with D possibly TRBD2 on 5 matching bases. The CDR3 loop spans 16 amino acids. V dropped 0 bases and J dropped 6 bases, with 18 bases sitting between them. Germline V lookup: CDR1 SGHTA, CDR2 FQGNSA. CDR3 in DNA: TGTGCCAGCAGCTTAGCGGGTACACAACTAGATTCCGAGCAGTACGTC. This codes for CASSLAGTQLDSEQYV.

The chain couples TRBV29-1 to TRBJ1-2, with 8 bases that match TRBD1. CDR1 is SQVTM, CDR2 ANQGSEA, per germline. The CDR3 length is 13 residues. V gave up 7 bases and J gave up 0 bases; unmatched junction bases: 4. Here the CDR3 reads CSGTDRANYGYTF. The DNA for the CDR3 is TGCAGCGGTACGGACAGGGCTAACTATGGCTACACCTTC. The full variable domain, with the rest looked up from reference TRBV29-1 and TRBJ1-2, is SAVISQKPSRDICQRGTSLTIQCQVDSQVTMMFWYRQQPGQSLTLIATANQGSEATYESGFVIDKFPISRPNLTFSTLTVSNMSPEDSSIYLCSGTDRANYGYTFGSGTRLTVV.

The chain joins TRBV6-1 to TRBJ2-7; D is possibly TRBD1 or TRBD2 (5 bases each). The V end was cut by 7 bases, the J end by 7 bases, with 20 bases between. CDR1 is MNHNS, CDR2 SASEGT, per germline. The CDR3 totals 14 residues. The CDR3 sequence is CASKGTGTFWEQYV. In DNA, the CDR3 is TGTGCCAGCAAGGGGACCGGGACCTTCTGGGAGCAGTACGTC.

The chain employs TRBV20-1 and TRBJ2-6; D might be TRBD2 (5 bases). Trimming took off 0 bases at V and 0 bases at J, with 12 bases between the two ends. The germline V gene encodes CDR1 DFQATT and CDR2 SNEGSKA (reference sequence). The CDR3 totals 17 residues. The CDR3 region has the DNA TGCAGTGCTAGAGAAAAATTGAGCGGCTCTGGGGCCAACGTCCTGACTTTC. It translates to CSAREKLSGSGANVLTF.